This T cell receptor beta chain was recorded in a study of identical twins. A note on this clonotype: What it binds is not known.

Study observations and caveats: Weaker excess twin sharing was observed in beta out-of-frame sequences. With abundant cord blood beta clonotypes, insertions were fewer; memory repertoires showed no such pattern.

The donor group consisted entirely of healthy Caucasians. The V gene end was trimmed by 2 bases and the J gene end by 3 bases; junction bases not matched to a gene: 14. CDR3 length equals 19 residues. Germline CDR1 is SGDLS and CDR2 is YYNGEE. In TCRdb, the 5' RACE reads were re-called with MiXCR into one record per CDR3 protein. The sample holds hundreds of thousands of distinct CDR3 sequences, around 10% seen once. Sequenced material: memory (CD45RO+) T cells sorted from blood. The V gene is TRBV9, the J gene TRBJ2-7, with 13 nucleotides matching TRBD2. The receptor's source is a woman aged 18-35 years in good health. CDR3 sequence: CASSVDSGLAGATNYEQYF. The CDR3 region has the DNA TGTGCCAGCAGCGTGGATAGTGGACTAGCGGGAGCGACCAACTACGAGCAGTACTTC. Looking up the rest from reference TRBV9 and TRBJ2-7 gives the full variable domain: DSGVTQTPKHLITATGQRVTLRCSPRSGDLSVYWYQQSLDQGLQFLIQYYNGEERAKGNILERFSAQQFPDLHSELNLSSLELGDSALYFCASSVDSGLAGATNYEQYFGPGTRLTVT.